This entry describes one T cell receptor beta chain. The CDR3 length is 12 residues. V trimming: 6 bases; J trimming: 7 bases; junction bases outside the gene matches: 5. The V gene's germline CDR1 is LGHDT and CDR2 YNNKEL (reference sequence). The sample belongs to a study of blood T cell repertoires in COVID-19. How the authors handled the data: Amplification with reference gene primers provided the estimates of nucleated cell counts. The method was immunoSEQ multiplex PCR; TCRdb's version includes in-frame clones alone and lacks a portion of them. That table is the source of V, J and clone size, and D and trimming were worked out from the DNA. The sample yields 300,000 or so clones, about 88% seen once.

Source material: peripheral blood. This chain uses TRBV3-1 (or the pseudogene TRBV3-2) with TRBJ1-1, with 7 bases aligning to TRBD1. The sequence was collected from a man in his 70s with acute or convalescent COVID-19. The CDR3, as DNA: TGTGCCAGCAGACCGGGACAGTATGAAGCTTTCTTT. Its protein is CASRPGQYEAFF.